This passage covers 14 T cell receptor beta chains from one sample sequenced in a study of control samples from healthy donors and cancer patients. Data came from immunoSEQ multiplex PCR; TCRdb stores just in-frame clones and leaves some out. In the table there are 95,000 to 130,000 clones, 88% of which are singletons. Sequenced material: blood. The receptors originated from a woman in her 70s in good health.

This clone was recorded a few times. The V gene is TRBV7-8, the J gene TRBJ1-2, with D uncertain. Germline loops: CDR1 SGHVS, CDR2 FQNEAQ. The CDR3 extends over 13 amino acids. V was shortened by 2 bases and J by 0 bases, with 4 bases between the two germline ends. The CDR3 DNA sequence: TGTGCCAGCAGCTTAACAACTAACTATGGCTACACCTTC. Its translation is CASSLTTNYGYTF.

This clone is a singleton in its sample. V and J are TRBV7-2 and TRBJ2-5, with D maybe TRBD1 (6 bases). The CDR3 extends over 14 amino acids. V was shortened by 1 base and J by 12 bases, with 18 bases between the two germline ends. Germline CDR1 reads SGHTA; CDR2 reads FQGNSA. The CDR3 DNA reads TGTGCCAGCAGCTTAGATACAGGGCACGGGATCAAGTACTTC. Its translation: CASSLDTGHGIKYF.

V usage is TRBV11-2 and J usage is TRBJ2-2; D remains unclear. Germline CDR1 is SGHAT and CDR2 is FQNNGV. The CDR3 runs to 12 residues. V was shortened by 4 bases and J by 7 bases, with 7 bases between the two germline ends. This CDR3 is CASSWLLGELFF. Here the CDR3 DNA reads TGTGCCAGCAGCTGGCTCCTCGGGGAGCTGTTTTTT.

The chain joins TRBV4-2 to TRBJ1-2; D is unclear. V lost 0 bases to trimming and J lost 3 bases, with 11 bases between them. From germline, CDR1 is LGHNA and CDR2 YNFKEQ. The CDR3 spans 15 residues. CDR3 sequence reads: CASSQDDREHYGYTF. For the CDR3, the DNA is TGTGCCAGCAGCCAAGATGACCGCGAGCACTATGGCTACACCTTC.

The chain is built from TRBV12-5 and TRBJ1-5; D is undetermined. The V and J ends lost 9 bases and 0 bases respectively, with 18 bases between them. The CDR3 loop spans 16 amino acids. The V gene's germline CDR1 is LGHNT and CDR2 FRNRAP. The CDR3 DNA is TGTGCTAGCCAGGCAGGTCCCCTCAATAGCAATCAGCCCCAGCATTTT. Translating it yields CASQAGPLNSNQPQHF.

This clone came up once. J is TRBJ1-6 and V is TRBV28, with unresolved D. Germline V gives CDR1 MDHEN, CDR2 SYDVKM. V was shortened by 6 bases and J by 6 bases, with 12 bases between the two germline ends. The CDR3 has 14 residues. CDR3 region: CASSLAGPNSPLHF. In nucleotides, the CDR3 is TGTGCCAGCAGCCTGGCGGGTCCTAATTCACCCCTCCACTTT.

The chain joins TRBV24-1 to TRBJ1-5; D not certain. Between the trimmed V and J ends, which lost 3 bases and 5 bases, there was a span of 13 bases. The CDR3 length is 15 residues. CDR1 and CDR2 (germline): KGHDR, SFDVKD. In nucleotides, the CDR3 is TGTGCCACCAGTGATGGGAGGGCCGGAGATCAGCCCCAGCATTTT. Translating it yields CATSDGRAGDQPQHF.

The gene calls are TRBV7-9 and TRBJ1-4, with TRBD1 identical over 8 bases. Looked up from germline, CDR1 is SEHNR and CDR2 is FQNEAQ (reference sequence). V was clipped by 4 bases and J by 8 bases; unmatched bases: 6. The CDR3 is 14 amino acids. The CDR3 DNA follows: TGTGCCAGCAGCTGGGACAGGACGAGGGAAAAACTGTTTTTT. This gives the protein CASSWDRTREKLFF.

The chain combines TRBV15 with TRBJ1-2; D gene unclear. Germline V gives CDR1 LNHNV, CDR2 YYDKDF (reference sequence). The CDR3 covers 15 residues. V shed 5 bases and J shed 7 bases, with 20 bases lying between them. DNA of the CDR3: TGTGCCACCAGCGCCCCTGGAGGGTTGAAAGTTGGCTACACCTTC. Residues: CATSAPGGLKVGYTF.

In the case of this clone: Other DNA sequences in the same sample also yield this CDR3. The CDR3 nucleotides read TGTGCCAGCTCACCCCCGGGACAGGGGAACACTGAAGCTTTCTTT. Translated: CASSPPGQGNTEAFF. The genes are TRBV18 and TRBJ1-1; TRBD1 matches 9 bases. V lost 3 bases to trimming and J lost 1 base; unmatched junction nucleotides: 3. This CDR3 is 15 amino acids long. Per the germline V gene, CDR1 is KGHSH and CDR2 is LQKENI.

The chain employs TRBV19 and TRBJ2-3; 10 positions match TRBD1. The germline CDR1 and CDR2 sequences are LNHDA and SQIVND (reference sequence). CDR3 length equals 18 residues. V lost 4 bases to trimming and J lost 5 bases; unmatched junction nucleotides: 15. The CDR3 loop reads CASSTPTVGQGSVDTQYF. The CDR3 coding sequence is TGTGCCAGTAGTACACCGACCGTGGGACAGGGGTCCGTAGATACGCAGTATTTT.

This clone was picked up a small number of times. V usage is TRBV11-2 and J usage is TRBJ2-3, with unresolved D. This CDR3 has 13 amino acids. Trimming pared 5 bases from V and 8 bases from J, leaving 14 bases between. Looked up from germline, CDR1 is SGHAT and CDR2 is FQNNGV. As DNA, the CDR3 is TGTGCCAGCAGCCTCAATGTCCCGGGTACGCAGTATTTT. Translated, it gives CASSLNVPGTQYF. Filled out from reference TRBV11-2 and TRBJ2-3, the complete variable domain reads EAGVAQSPRYKIIEKRQSVAFWCNPISGHATLYWYQQILGQGPKLLIQFQNNGVVDDSQLPKDRFSAERLKGVDSTLKIQPAKLEDSAVYLCASSLNVPGTQYFGPGTRLTVL.

The CDR3 bases are TGTGCCAGCAGCCCCTACCCGGGACTAGCGGAACCAGAGACCCAGTACTTC. This sequence encodes CASSPYPGLAEPETQYF. V and J are TRBV7-9 and TRBJ2-5, with 11 bases fitting TRBD2. Unmatched junction bases numbered 12, after V lost 5 bases and J lost 4 bases. Germline V gives CDR1 SEHNR, CDR2 FQNEAQ (reference sequence). This CDR3 contains 17 residues.

CDR3 DNA: TGTGCCAGCAGTCCGGGACAGGGCGTTTCACCCCTCCACTTT. Amino acids: CASSPGQGVSPLHF. J is TRBJ1-6 and V is TRBV6-5; 9 bases are shared with TRBD1. The V gene's germline CDR1 is MNHEY and CDR2 SVGAGI. This CDR3 has 14 residues. J was trimmed by 9 bases and V by 5 bases; bases with no gene match: 5.